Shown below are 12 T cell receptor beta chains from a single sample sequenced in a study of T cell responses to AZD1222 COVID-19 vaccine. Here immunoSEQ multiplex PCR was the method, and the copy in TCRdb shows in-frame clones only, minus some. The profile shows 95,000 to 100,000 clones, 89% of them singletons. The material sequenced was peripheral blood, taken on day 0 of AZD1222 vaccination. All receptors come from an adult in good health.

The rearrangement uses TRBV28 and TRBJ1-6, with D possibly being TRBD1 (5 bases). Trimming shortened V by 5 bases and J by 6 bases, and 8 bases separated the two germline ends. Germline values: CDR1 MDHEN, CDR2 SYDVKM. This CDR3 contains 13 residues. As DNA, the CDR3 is TGTGCCAGCAGTCGGGGGTTTAATTCACCCCTCCACTTT. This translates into CASSRGFNSPLHF.

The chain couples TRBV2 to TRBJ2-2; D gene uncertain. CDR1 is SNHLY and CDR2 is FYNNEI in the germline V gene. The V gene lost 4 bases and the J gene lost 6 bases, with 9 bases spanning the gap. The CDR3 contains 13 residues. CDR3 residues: CASSAGVAGELFF. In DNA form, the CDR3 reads TGTGCCAGCAGTGCCGGCGTAGCCGGGGAGCTGTTTTTT.

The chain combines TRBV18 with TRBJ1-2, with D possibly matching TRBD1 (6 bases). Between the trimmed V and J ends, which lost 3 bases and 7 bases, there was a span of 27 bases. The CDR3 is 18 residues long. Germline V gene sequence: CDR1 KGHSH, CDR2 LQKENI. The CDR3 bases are TGTGCCAGCTCACCCGCGAACGACGAACCGGGGGCGGCTGTTGGCTACACCTTC. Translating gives CASSPANDEPGAAVGYTF.

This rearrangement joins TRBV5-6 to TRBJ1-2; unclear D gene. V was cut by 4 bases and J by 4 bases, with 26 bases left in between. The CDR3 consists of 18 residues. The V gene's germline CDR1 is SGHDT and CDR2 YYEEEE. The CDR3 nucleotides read TGTGCCAGCAGCCCCAGGAGCAACCGGCCCGGAGAGATCTATGGCTACACCTTC. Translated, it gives CASSPRSNRPGEIYGYTF.

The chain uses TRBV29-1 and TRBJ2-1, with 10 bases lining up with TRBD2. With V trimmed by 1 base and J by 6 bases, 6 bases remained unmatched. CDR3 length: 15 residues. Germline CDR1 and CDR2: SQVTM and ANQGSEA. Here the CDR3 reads CSVEAGAGGPNEQFF. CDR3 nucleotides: TGCAGCGTTGAAGCGGGAGCGGGGGGGCCCAATGAGCAGTTCTTC.

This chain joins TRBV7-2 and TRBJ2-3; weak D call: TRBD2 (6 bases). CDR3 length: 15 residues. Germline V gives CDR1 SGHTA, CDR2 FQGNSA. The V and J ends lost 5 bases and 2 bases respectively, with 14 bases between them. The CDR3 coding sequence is TGTGCCAGCAGCATACCCGGGACTCTCACAGATACGCAGTATTTT. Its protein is CASSIPGTLTDTQYF.

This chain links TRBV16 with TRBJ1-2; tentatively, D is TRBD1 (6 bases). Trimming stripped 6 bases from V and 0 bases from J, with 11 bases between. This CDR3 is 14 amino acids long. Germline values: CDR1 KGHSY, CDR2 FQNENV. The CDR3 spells CASRQTGSNYGYTF. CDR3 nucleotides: TGTGCCAGCAGACAGACAGGTTCTAACTATGGCTACACCTTC.

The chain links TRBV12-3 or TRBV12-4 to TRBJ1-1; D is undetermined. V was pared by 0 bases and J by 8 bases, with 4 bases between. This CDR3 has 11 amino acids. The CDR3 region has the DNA TGTGCCAGCAGTTTAGCAAGAGAAGCTTTCTTT. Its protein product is CASSLAREAFF.

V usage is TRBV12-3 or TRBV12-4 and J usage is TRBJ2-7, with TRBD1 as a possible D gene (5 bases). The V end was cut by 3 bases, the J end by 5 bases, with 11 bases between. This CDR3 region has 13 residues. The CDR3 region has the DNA TGTGCCAGCAGTTTTGACACAGGCCACGAGCAGTACTTC. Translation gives CASSFDTGHEQYF.

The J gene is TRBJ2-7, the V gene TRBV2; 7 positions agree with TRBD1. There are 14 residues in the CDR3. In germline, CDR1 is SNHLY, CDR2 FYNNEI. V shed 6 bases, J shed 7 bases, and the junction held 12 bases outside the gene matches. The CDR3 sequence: CASSERTGAREQYF. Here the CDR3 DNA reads TGTGCCAGCAGCGAACGGACAGGAGCTCGGGAGCAGTACTTC.

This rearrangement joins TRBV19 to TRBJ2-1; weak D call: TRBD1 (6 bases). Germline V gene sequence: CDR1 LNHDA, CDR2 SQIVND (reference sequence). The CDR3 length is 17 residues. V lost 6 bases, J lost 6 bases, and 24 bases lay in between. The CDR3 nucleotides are TGTGCCAGTAGGCCCGACCATCACAGGGTTATTCGCAATGAGCAGTTCTTC. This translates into CASRPDHHRVIRNEQFF. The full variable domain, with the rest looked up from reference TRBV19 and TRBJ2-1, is DGGITQSPKYLFRKEGQNVTLSCEQNLNHDAMYWYRQDPGQGLRLIYYSQIVNDFQKGDIAEGYSVSREKKESFPLTVTSAQKNPTAFYLCASRPDHHRVIRNEQFFGPGTRLTVL.

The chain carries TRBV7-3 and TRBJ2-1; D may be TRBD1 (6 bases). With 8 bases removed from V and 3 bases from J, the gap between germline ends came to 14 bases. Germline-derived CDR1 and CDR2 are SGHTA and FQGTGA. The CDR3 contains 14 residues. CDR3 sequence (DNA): TGTGCCAGCGCAATGCAGGGGTACTACAATGAGCAGTTCTTC. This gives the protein CASAMQGYYNEQFF.